This T cell receptor (beta chain) was captured by sequencing in a study of cytomegalovirus exposure and HLA in healthy donors. Study information: Both the approximately 130 validation repertoires and the approximately 700 first-cohort repertoires used the same platform, as reported by a later analysis. The study, taken as a whole, reports: A few CMV-associated chains were confirmed in vitro to be specific for CMV antigens. The authors listed some 160 TCR beta chains as cytomegalovirus-associated.

The CDR3 sequence is 14 residues long. The J segment lost 4 bases and the V segment lost 6 bases, leaving 6 bases of the junction unmatched. Germline CDR1 is MNHEY and CDR2 is SVGAGI. Remarks on this clone: Its antigen is still unknown.

The repertoire was sequenced with immunoSEQ multiplex PCR; TCRdb's copy has only in-frame clones and lacks some. The sample carries 100,000 to 150,000 clones, about 94% recorded once. The sequencing input was PBMCs. This sequence was found in a woman younger than 35 in good health and CMV-seronegative. The chain uses TRBV6-5 and TRBJ2-1, with 7 nucleotides matching TRBD1. This CDR3 is CASRQTGSYNEQFF. CDR3 DNA: TGTGCCAGCAGACAGACAGGGTCATACAATGAGCAGTTCTTC.